The clone carrying this T cell receptor (beta chain) was seen at least ten times. The antigen is unknown. Time point of the sample: pre-sensitization, week 0. Treatment here: therapeutic diphenylcyclopropenone sensitization with weekly scalp DPC. Prior to application of each patch test, blood was drawn. Donation of samples came from alopecia patients who were 18 to 70 years old and suitable for DPC. TCRdb passed the RACE reads through MiXCR, listing each CDR3 protein once. The sample records more than 300,000 distinct CDR3 sequences, 4% to 6% being singletons. This sample was included in a study of human T cells and chemical hapten exposure. Notes on the study in general: Relative to control repertoires, expanded TCRs gave rise to significantly more large CDR3 similarity clusters.

The receptor was isolated from a woman in her forties or fifties with alopecia areata. Some clones in this sample may be carry-over from other donors' samples. Sample: whole blood, taken in connection with sensitization to the hapten diphenylcyclopropenone (DPC).

The CDR3 loop reads CASSQVAAPHREQYF. CDR3 DNA sequence: TGTGCCAGCAGCCAAGTAGCGGCCCCCCATCGCGAGCAGTACTTC. The chain employs TRBV3-1 and TRBJ2-7; perhaps TRBD2 as D (6 bases). From germline, CDR1 is LGHDT and CDR2 YNNKEL (reference sequence). The CDR3 consists of 15 residues. V was cut by 1 base and J by 6 bases, with 16 bases left in between.